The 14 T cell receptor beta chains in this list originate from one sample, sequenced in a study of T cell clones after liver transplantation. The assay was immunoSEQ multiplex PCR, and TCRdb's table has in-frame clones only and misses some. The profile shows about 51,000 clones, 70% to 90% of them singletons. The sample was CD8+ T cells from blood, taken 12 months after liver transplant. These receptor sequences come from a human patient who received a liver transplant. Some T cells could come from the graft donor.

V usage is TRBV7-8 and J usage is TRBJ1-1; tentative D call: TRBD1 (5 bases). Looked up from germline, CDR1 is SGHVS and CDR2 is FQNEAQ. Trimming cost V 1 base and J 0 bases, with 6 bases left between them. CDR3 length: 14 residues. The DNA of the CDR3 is TGTGCCAGCAGCTTAGTGGGACTGAACACTGAAGCTTTCTTT. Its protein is CASSLVGLNTEAFF.

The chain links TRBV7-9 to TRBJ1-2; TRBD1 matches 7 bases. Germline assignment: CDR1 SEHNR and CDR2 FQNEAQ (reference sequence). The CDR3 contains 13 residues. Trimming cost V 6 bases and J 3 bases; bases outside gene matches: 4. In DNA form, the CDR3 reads TGTGCCAGCAGGTCCGGGACAGACTATGGCTACACCTTC. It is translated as CASRSGTDYGYTF.

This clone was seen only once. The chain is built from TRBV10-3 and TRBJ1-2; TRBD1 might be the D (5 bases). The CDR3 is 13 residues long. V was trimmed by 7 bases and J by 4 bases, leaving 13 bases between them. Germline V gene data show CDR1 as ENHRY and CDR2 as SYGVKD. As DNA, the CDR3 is TGTGCCATCACCGAGGGGCTGAGCTATGGCTACACCTTC. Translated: CAITEGLSYGYTF.

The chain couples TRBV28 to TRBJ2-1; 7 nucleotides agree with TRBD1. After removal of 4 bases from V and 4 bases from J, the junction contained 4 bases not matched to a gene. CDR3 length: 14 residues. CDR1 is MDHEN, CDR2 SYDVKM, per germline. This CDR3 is CASSSTGFYNEQFF. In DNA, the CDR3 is TGTGCCAGCAGTTCGACAGGGTTTTACAATGAGCAGTTCTTC.

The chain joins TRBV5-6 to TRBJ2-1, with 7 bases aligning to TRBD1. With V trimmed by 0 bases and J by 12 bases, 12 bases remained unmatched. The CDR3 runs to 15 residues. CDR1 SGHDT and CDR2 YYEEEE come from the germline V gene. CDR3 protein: CASSLELRGPKGQFF. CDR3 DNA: TGTGCCAGCAGCTTGGAGTTGAGGGGGCCAAAGGGGCAGTTCTTC.

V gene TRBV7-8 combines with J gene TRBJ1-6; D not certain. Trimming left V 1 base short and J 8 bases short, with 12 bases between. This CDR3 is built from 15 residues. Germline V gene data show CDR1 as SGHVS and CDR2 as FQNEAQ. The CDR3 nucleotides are TGTGCCAGCAGCTTAGGCGCGGACCTGGATTCACCCCTCCACTTT. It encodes CASSLGADLDSPLHF.

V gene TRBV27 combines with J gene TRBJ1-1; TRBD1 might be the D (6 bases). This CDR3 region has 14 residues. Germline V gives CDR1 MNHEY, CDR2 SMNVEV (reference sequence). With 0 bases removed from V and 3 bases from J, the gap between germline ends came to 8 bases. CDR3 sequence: CASSLSRGYTEAFF. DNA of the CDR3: TGTGCCAGCAGTTTATCTAGGGGGTACACTGAAGCTTTCTTT.

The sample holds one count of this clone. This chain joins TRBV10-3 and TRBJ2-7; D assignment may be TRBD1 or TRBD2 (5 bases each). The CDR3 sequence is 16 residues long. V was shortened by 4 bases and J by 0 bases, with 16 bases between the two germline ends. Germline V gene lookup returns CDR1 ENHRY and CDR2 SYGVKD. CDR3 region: CAISGGRFSDSYEQYF. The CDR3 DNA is TGTGCCATCAGTGGGGGCCGTTTTAGCGACTCCTACGAGCAGTACTTC.

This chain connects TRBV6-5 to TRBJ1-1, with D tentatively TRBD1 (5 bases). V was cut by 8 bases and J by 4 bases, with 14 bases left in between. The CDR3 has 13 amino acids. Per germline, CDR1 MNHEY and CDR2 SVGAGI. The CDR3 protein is CASWGFGGTEAFF. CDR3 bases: TGTGCCAGCTGGGGTTTTGGGGGCACTGAAGCTTTCTTT.

In nucleotides, the CDR3 is TGTGCCAGCAGTGAAGCTCGACTATCTAGCTCCTACAATGAGCAGTTCTTC. This sequence encodes CASSEARLSSSYNEQFF. The V and J genes are TRBV2 and TRBJ2-1, with a tentative D call TRBD2 (5 bases). CDR3 length: 17 amino acids. The germline CDR1 and CDR2 sequences are SNHLY and FYNNEI. With 0 bases removed from V and 0 bases from J, the gap between germline ends came to 12 bases.

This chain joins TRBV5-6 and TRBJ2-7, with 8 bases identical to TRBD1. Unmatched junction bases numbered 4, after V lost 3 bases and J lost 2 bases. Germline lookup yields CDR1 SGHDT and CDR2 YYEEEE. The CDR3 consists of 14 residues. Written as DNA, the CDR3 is TGTGCCAGCAGCTGGGGGACAGGAGCCTACGAGCAGTACTTC. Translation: CASSWGTGAYEQYF.

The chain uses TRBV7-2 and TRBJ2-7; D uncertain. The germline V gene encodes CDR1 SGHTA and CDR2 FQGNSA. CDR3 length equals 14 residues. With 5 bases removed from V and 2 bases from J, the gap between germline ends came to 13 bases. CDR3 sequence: CASSLSTPPYEQYF. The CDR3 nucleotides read TGTGCCAGCAGCCTATCGACACCTCCCTACGAGCAGTACTTC.

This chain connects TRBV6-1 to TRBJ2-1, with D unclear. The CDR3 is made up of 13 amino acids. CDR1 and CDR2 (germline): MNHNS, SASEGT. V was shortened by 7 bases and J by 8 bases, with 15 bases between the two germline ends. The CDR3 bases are TGTGCCAGCAATTGGGCCCATCAAGATGAGCAGTTCTTC. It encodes CASNWAHQDEQFF.

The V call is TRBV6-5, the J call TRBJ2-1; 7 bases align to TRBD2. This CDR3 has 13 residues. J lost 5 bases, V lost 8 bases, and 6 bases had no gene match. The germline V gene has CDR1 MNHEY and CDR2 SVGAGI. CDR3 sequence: CASGWLADNEQFF. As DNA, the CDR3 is TGTGCCAGCGGATGGCTAGCGGACAATGAGCAGTTCTTC.